The 18 T cell receptor beta chains given below trace back to one sample, sequenced in a study of T cell changes during pregnancy in multiple sclerosis. Only in-frame clones appear in the TCRdb table, and some are missing; sequencing was by immunoSEQ multiplex PCR. The repertoire includes about 34,000 clones, approximately 90% of them detected once, and 3.5% sits in the top ten. Sequences were derived from CD8+ T cells from peripheral blood mononuclear cells, sampled in the third trimester of pregnancy. Every receptor here comes from a female donor with multiple sclerosis, enrolled in a pregnancy study.

This chain uses TRBV7-2 with TRBJ2-5, with 8 bases lining up with TRBD2. The CDR3 runs 15 residues. V shed 5 bases, J shed 5 bases, and the junction held 10 bases outside the gene matches. Germline V lookup: CDR1 SGHTA, CDR2 FQGNSA. CDR3 loop: CASSLWTSRGETQYF. CDR3 DNA: TGTGCCAGCAGCCTGTGGACTAGCCGGGGGGAGACCCAGTACTTC.

In this sample, this clone turned up once. The chain recombines TRBV4-1 with TRBJ2-7; perhaps TRBD1 as D (7 bases). Trimming pared 5 bases from V and 2 bases from J, leaving 16 bases between. Germline CDR1 is MGHRA and CDR2 is YSYEKL. This CDR3 is 15 amino acids long. In DNA form, the CDR3 reads TGCGCCAGCAGCAATACAGGGGACTCTGCCTACGAGCAGTACTTC. Amino acids: CASSNTGDSAYEQYF.

The chain links TRBV4-3 to TRBJ1-5, with D possibly matching TRBD1 (5 bases). The length of the CDR3 is 18 residues. With 0 bases removed from V and 2 bases from J, the gap between germline ends came to 17 bases. Germline CDR1 and CDR2: LGHNA and YSLEER. CDR3 DNA sequence: TGCGCCAGCAGCCAAGACGCGTTAGGGGTTGGAGGCAATCAGCCCCAGCATTTT. Amino acid sequence: CASSQDALGVGGNQPQHF.

The rearrangement joins TRBV27 to TRBJ2-5; 8 positions agree with TRBD2. The V segment lost 6 bases and the J segment 4 bases; nucleotides outside the gene matches: 4. In germline, CDR1 is MNHEY, CDR2 SMNVEV (reference sequence). The CDR3 loop spans 13 amino acids. This chain's CDR3 is CASRRGETETQYF. CDR3 nucleotides: TGTGCCAGCAGGCGGGGGGAGACAGAGACCCAGTACTTC.

This clone was seen once. This chain joins TRBV5-8 and TRBJ1-4; no definite D call. The CDR3 is made up of 13 amino acids. Germline-derived CDR1 and CDR2 are SGHTS and YDEGEE. Trimming removed 6 bases from V and 0 bases from J, with 6 bases in between. The CDR3 loop is CASIGATNEKLFF. CDR3 bases: TGTGCCAGCATAGGAGCAACTAATGAAAAACTGTTTTTT.

This clone was detected once. CDR3 coding DNA: TGTGCCAGCAGCTCCCCGGGACTCGGAGCCGAGCAGTACTTC. Protein product: CASSSPGLGAEQYF. The rearrangement links TRBV7-9 to TRBJ2-7; tentative D call: TRBD2 (6 bases). With 4 bases removed from V and 6 bases from J, the gap between germline ends came to 16 bases. Germline loops: CDR1 SEHNR, CDR2 FQNEAQ (reference sequence). The CDR3 extends over 14 amino acids.

The rearrangement links TRBV20-1 to TRBJ1-1; the D is unclear. The V end was cut by 3 bases, the J end by 10 bases, with 12 bases between. Germline V lookup: CDR1 DFQATT, CDR2 SNEGSKA (reference sequence). The CDR3 loop spans 11 amino acids. The CDR3 loop reads CSASHEWRAFF. In nucleotides, the CDR3 is TGCAGTGCTAGCCATGAATGGAGAGCTTTCTTT.

The rearrangement uses TRBV6-6 and TRBJ2-1; D not certain. CDR3 size: 12 residues. CDR1 and CDR2 from the germline V gene are MNHNY and SVGAGI (reference sequence). Trimming pared 6 bases from V and 7 bases from J, leaving 10 bases between. The CDR3 sequence is CASSPELNEQFF. CDR3 coding DNA: TGTGCCAGCAGCCCCGAGCTTAATGAGCAGTTCTTC.

The J gene is TRBJ2-7, the V gene TRBV9, with D possibly TRBD2 on 6 matching bases. With 4 bases removed from V and 3 bases from J, the gap between germline ends came to 17 bases. CDR3 length: 15 residues. Germline CDR1 SGDLS, CDR2 YYNGEE. The CDR3 loop is CASSPESRGGYEQYF. The CDR3 nucleotides read TGTGCCAGCAGCCCCGAATCGAGGGGAGGCTACGAGCAGTACTTC. The variable domain in full, with the rest retrieved from reference TRBV9 and TRBJ2-7, is DSGVTQTPKHLITATGQRVTLRCSPRSGDLSVYWYQQSLDQGLQFLIQYYNGEERAKGNILERFSAQQFPDLHSELNLSSLELGDSALYFCASSPESRGGYEQYFGPGTRLTVT.

The table lists this clone with a count of one. The rearrangement joins TRBV7-9 to TRBJ2-7; D is ambiguous. This CDR3 contains 12 residues. The V gene lost 8 bases and the J gene lost 3 bases, with 11 bases spanning the gap. CDR1 and CDR2 (germline): SEHNR, FQNEAQ (reference sequence). The CDR3 DNA is TGTGCCAGCTCCAGGCCAGACTACGAGCAGTACTTC. Translated: CASSRPDYEQYF.

The genes are TRBV6-1 and TRBJ1-6, with D possibly matching TRBD1 (5 bases). The CDR3 sequence is 14 residues long. Looked up from germline, CDR1 is MNHNS and CDR2 is SASEGT. The CDR3 reads CAIIQGSENSPLHF. DNA for the CDR3: TGTGCTATCATTCAGGGCTCAGAGAATTCACCCCTCCACTTT.

The chain combines TRBV2 with TRBJ2-1, with D maybe TRBD1 (5 bases). Germline V gene data show CDR1 as SNHLY and CDR2 as FYNNEI. This CDR3 spans 16 amino acids. V was trimmed by 6 bases and J by 0 bases, leaving 15 bases between them. The CDR3: CASRVDWTSSYNEQFF. The DNA for the CDR3 is TGTGCCAGCAGAGTAGACTGGACAAGCTCCTACAATGAGCAGTTCTTC. Full variable domain (rest looked up from reference TRBV2 and TRBJ2-1): EPEVTQTPSHQVTQMGQEVILRCVPISNHLYFYWYRQILGQKVEFLVSFYNNEISEKSEIFDDQFSVERPDGSNFTLKIRSTKLEDSAMYFCASRVDWTSSYNEQFFGPGTRLTVL.

The chain uses TRBV27 and TRBJ1-2; D possibly corresponds to TRBD1 (5 bases). The CDR3 covers 14 residues. Germline assignment: CDR1 MNHEY and CDR2 SMNVEV (reference sequence). V was trimmed by 8 bases and J by 8 bases, leaving 21 bases between them. The CDR3, as DNA: TGTGCCAGCTTAATAAGTGCAGGGCAGAGGGGCTACACCTTC. Residues: CASLISAGQRGYTF.

The chain is built from TRBV11-1 and TRBJ2-5, with a weak D call TRBD2 (5 bases). The germline V gene has CDR1 SGHAT and CDR2 FQDESV (reference sequence). The CDR3 extends over 13 amino acids. Trimming pared 8 bases from V and 5 bases from J, leaving 15 bases between. CDR3 nucleotide sequence: TGTGCCAGCGCCTATGAGGGTAGGGAGACCCAGTACTTC. This encodes CASAYEGRETQYF.

This chain uses TRBV6-1 with TRBJ2-1; 7 bases are a match to TRBD2. Per the germline V gene, CDR1 is MNHNS and CDR2 is SASEGT. The ends lost 9 bases at V and 0 bases at J; junction bases unmatched: 8. This CDR3 contains 15 residues. CDR3: CASRPSGLSYNEQFF. CDR3 DNA: TGTGCCAGTCGGCCTAGCGGCCTCTCCTACAATGAGCAGTTCTTC.

The rearrangement joins TRBV7-6 to TRBJ2-3; D is unclear. Germline CDR1 reads SGHVS; CDR2 reads FNYEAQ. V dropped 1 base and J dropped 4 bases, with 15 bases sitting between them. This CDR3 has 16 residues. As DNA, the CDR3 is TGTGCCAGCAGCTTAGAGGCCCTCGGGTCGGCAGATACGCAGTATTTT. This gives the protein CASSLEALGSADTQYF.

The J gene is TRBJ1-2, the V gene TRBV30; D not certain. V shed 1 base and J shed 0 bases, with 21 bases lying between them. CDR1 is GTSNPN, CDR2 SVGIG, per germline (reference sequence). This CDR3 has 18 residues. In nucleotides, the CDR3 is TGTGCCTGGAGTGGTCTAAATGAGAGGATAGAAGCTAACTATGGCTACACCTTC. The encoded protein is CAWSGLNERIEANYGYTF.

The sample holds one count of this clone. The junction departs from germline at one end; a sequencing error may be responsible. The chain combines TRBV7-9 with TRBJ2-7, with 12 bases fitting TRBD1. The germline gives CDR1 SEHNR, CDR2 FQNEAQ (reference sequence). The CDR3 consists of 16 residues. The CDR3 region is CASSQELGTGGDEQYF. The DNA for the CDR3 is TGCGCCAGCAGCCAAGAATTGGGGACAGGGGGCGACGAGCAGTACTTC.